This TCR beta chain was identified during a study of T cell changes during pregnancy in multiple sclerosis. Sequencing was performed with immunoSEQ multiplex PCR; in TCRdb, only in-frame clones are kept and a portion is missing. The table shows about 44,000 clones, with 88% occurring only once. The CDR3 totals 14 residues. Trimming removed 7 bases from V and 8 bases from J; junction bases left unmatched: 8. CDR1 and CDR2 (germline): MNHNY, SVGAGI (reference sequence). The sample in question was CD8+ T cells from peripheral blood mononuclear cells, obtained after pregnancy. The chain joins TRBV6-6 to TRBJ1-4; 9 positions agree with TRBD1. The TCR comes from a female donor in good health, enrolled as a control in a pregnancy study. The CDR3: CASIRRQGEEKLFF. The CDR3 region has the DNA TGTGCCAGCATTCGACGACAGGGGGAGGAAAAACTGTTTTTT.